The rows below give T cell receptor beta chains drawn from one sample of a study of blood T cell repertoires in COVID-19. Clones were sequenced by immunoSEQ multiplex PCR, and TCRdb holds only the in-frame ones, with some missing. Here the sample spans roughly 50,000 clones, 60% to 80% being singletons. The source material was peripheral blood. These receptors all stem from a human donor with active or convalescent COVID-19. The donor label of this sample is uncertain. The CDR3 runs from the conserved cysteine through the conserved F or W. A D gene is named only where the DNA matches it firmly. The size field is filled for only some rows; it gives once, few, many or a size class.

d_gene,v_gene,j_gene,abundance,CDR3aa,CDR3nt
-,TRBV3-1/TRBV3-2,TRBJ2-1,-,CASSQEENFYNEQFF,TGTGCCAGCAGCCAAGAAGAGAACTTTTACAATGAGCAGTTCTTC
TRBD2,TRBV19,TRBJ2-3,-,CASRRLAGGRPAHTDTQYF,TGTGCCAGTAGACGTCTAGCGGGAGGGCGCCCCGCACACACAGATACGCAGTATTTT
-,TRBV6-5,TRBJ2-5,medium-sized,CASSLGQQETQYF,TGTGCCAGCAGTTTAGGACAGCAAGAGACCCAGTACTTC
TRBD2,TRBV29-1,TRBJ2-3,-,CSVAGTSGTDTQYF,TGCAGCGTCGCCGGGACTAGCGGCACAGATACGCAGTATTTT
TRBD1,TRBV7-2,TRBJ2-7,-,CASMRTGSYEQYF,TGTGCCAGCATGAGGACAGGATCCTACGAGCAGTACTTC
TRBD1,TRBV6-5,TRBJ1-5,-,CAAKGGLGQPQHF,TGTGCCGCCAAAGGGGGCTTGGGGCAGCCCCAGCATTTT
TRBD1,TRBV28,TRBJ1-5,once,CATVTGALGEQPQHF,TGTGCCACCGTGACAGGGGCCCTGGGAGAACAGCCCCAGCATTTT
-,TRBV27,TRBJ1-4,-,CASSQNEKLFF,TGTGCCAGCAGTCAAAATGAAAAACTGTTTTTT
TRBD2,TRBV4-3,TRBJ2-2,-,CASSQDTSGPTGELFF,TGCGCCAGCAGCCAAGATACTAGCGGGCCGACCGGGGAGCTGTTTTTT
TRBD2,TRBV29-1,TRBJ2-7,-,CSVSQGLAGAYEQYF,TGCAGCGTATCACAGGGACTAGCGGGTGCCTACGAGCAGTACTTC
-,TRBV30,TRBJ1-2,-,CAWSPGTVAYGYTF,TGTGCCTGGAGCCCAGGGACTGTCGCTTATGGCTACACCTTC
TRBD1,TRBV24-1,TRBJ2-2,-,CATSSPHRDRGTGELFF,TGTGCCACCAGCTCTCCCCACCGGGACAGGGGGACCGGGGAGCTGTTTTTT
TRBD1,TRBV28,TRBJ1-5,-,CASRVGTEHQPQHF,TGTGCCAGCAGGGTCGGGACAGAGCATCAGCCCCAGCATTTT
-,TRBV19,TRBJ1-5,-,CASSIDQAGMGNQPQHF,TGTGCCAGTAGTATAGATCAGGCAGGGATGGGCAATCAGCCCCAGCATTTT
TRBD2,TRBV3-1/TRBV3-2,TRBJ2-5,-,CASSQGLAGGETQYF,TGTGCCAGCAGCCAAGGACTAGCGGGAGGAGAGACCCAGTACTTC
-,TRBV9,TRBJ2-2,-,CASSAVRAGELFF,TGTGCCAGCAGCGCCGTCCGGGCCGGGGAGCTGTTTTTT
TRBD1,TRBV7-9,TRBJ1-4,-,CASSAKQGANEKLFF,TGTGCCAGCAGCGCCAAACAGGGGGCTAATGAAAAACTGTTTTTT
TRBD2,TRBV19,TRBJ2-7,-,CASSPQDSGRETEQYF,TGTGCCAGTAGTCCCCAGGATAGCGGGAGAGAGACCGAGCAGTACTTC
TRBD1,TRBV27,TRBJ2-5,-,CASSGQGPPETQYF,TGTGCCAGCAGCGGACAGGGGCCTCCAGAGACCCAGTACTTC
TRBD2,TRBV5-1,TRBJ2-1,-,CASSPEGLAGSNEQFF,TGCGCCAGCAGCCCGGAGGGACTAGCGGGAAGCAATGAGCAGTTCTTC
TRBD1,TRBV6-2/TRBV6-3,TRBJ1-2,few,CASSYWDRKIYGYTF,TGTGCCAGCAGCTACTGGGACAGGAAAATATATGGCTACACCTTC
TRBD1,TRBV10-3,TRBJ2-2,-,CAISADRVENTGELFF,TGTGCCATCAGTGCCGACAGGGTGGAGAACACCGGGGAGCTGTTTTTT
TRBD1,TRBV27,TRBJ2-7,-,CASSLWAFSTGEWKSNYEQYF,TGTGCCAGCAGTTTATGGGCCTTCTCCACAGGGGAATGGAAGTCCAACTACGAGCAGTACTTC
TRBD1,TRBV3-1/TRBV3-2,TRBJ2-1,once,CASSHPLQGQGHNEQFF,TGTGCCAGCAGCCACCCCCTTCAGGGACAGGGTCACAATGAGCAGTTCTTC
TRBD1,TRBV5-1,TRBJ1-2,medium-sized,CASGRDRGSEGYTF,TGCGCCAGCGGCCGGGACAGGGGAAGCGAGGGCTACACCTTC
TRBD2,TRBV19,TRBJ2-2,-,CASSTPPIAGVTGELFF,TGTGCCAGTAGTACCCCCCCCATAGCGGGAGTTACCGGGGAGCTGTTTTTT
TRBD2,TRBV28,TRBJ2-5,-,CASRSQRLAGWETQYF,TGTGCCAGCCGATCACAGCGGCTAGCGGGATGGGAGACCCAGTACTTC
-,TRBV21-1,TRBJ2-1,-,CASSKRTSGHNEQFF,TGTGCCAGCAGCAAGAGGACTAGCGGTCACAATGAGCAGTTCTTC
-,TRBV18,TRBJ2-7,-,CASSPRGATYEQYF,TGTGCCAGCTCACCTCGCGGAGCGACCTACGAGCAGTACTTC
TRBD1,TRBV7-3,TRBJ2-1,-,CASSSRSGQAQEQFF,TGTGCCAGCAGCTCAAGGTCTGGACAGGCTCAAGAGCAGTTCTTC
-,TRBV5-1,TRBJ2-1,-,CASQDNEQFF,TGCGCCAGTCAGGATAATGAGCAGTTCTTC
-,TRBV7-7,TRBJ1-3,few,CASSLDDRSSGNTIYF,TGTGCTAGCAGCTTAGACGACAGGAGCTCTGGAAACACCATATATTTT
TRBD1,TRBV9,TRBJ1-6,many,CASSARQGSSYNSPLHF,TGTGCCAGCAGCGCCAGACAGGGCAGCTCCTATAATTCACCCCTCCACTTT
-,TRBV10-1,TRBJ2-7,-,CASSEYTGSREQYF,TGCGCCAGCAGTGAGTATACGGGTTCTCGGGAGCAGTACTTC
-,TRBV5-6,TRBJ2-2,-,CASSRPASYSGGELFF,TGTGCCAGCAGCCGACCGGCTAGCTACTCGGGCGGGGAGCTGTTTTTT
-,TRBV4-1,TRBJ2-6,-,CASSQDTSSGANVLTF,TGCGCCAGCAGCCAAGACACGAGCTCTGGGGCCAACGTCCTGACTTTC
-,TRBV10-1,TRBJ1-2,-,CARSTPFRGYTF,TGCGCCAGGAGTACACCCTTCCGTGGCTACACCTTC
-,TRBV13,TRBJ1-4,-,CASSLEQRKLFF,TGTGCCAGCAGCTTAGAACAGAGAAAACTGTTTTTT
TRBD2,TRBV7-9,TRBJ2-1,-,CASHRTSDSYNEQFF,TGTGCCAGCCACCGGACTAGCGACTCCTACAATGAGCAGTTCTTC
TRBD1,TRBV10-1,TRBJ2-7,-,CASSESPRPSPGQRNSYEQYF,TGCGCCAGCAGTGAGTCGCCTCGGCCATCTCCGGGACAGCGAAACTCCTACGAGCAGTACTTC
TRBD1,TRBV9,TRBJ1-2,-,CASSVEWGQGRDGYTF,TGTGCCAGCAGCGTAGAGTGGGGACAGGGCCGGGATGGCTACACCTTC
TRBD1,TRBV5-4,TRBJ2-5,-,CASSLVGQGALVETQYF,TGTGCCAGCAGCTTGGTGGGACAGGGGGCTTTGGTAGAGACCCAGTACTTC
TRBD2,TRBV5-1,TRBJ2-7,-,CASSRGGRADEQYF,TGCGCCAGCAGCCGGGGCGGGAGGGCAGACGAGCAGTACTTC
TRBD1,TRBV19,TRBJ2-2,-,CASSFDRGRTGELFF,TGTGCCAGTAGCTTCGACAGGGGGCGAACCGGGGAGCTGTTTTTT
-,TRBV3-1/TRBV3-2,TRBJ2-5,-,CASSQEAVPETQYF,TGTGCCAGCAGCCAAGAGGCGGTCCCGGAGACCCAGTACTTC
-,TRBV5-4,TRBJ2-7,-,CASSVPGSGALATYEQYF,TGTGCCAGCAGCGTTCCCGGTAGCGGAGCACTAGCAACCTACGAGCAGTACTTC
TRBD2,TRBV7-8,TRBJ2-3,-,CASSLEGGRLADTQYF,TGTGCCAGCAGCTTAGAAGGCGGGAGGTTAGCAGATACGCAGTATTTT
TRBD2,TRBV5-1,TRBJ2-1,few,CASSLGSKRSGLAGVLGYNEQFF,TGCGCCAGCAGCTTGGGAAGCAAGAGGTCGGGACTAGCGGGAGTATTAGGCTACAATGAGCAGTTCTTC
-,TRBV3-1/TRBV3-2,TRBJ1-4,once,CASSLPKPGVNEKLFF,TGTGCCAGCAGCCTCCCAAAGCCAGGGGTGAATGAAAAACTGTTTTTT
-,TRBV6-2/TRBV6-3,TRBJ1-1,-,CASSSDGGGTEAFF,TGTGCCAGCAGCTCCGACGGGGGGGGCACTGAAGCTTTCTTT
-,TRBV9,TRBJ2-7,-,CASSVARRGSYEQYF,TGTGCCAGCAGCGTAGCTCGACGGGGTTCCTACGAGCAGTACTTC
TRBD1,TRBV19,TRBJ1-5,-,CASSDRVPNQPQHF,TGTGCCAGTAGCGACAGGGTACCCAATCAGCCCCAGCATTTT
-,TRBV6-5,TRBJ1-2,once,CASSPGGSGGYTF,TGTGCCAGCAGTCCCGGGGGGTCGGGTGGCTACACCTTC
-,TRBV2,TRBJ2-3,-,CASRGAGGSVADTQYF,TGTGCCAGCAGGGGGGCTGGCGGGAGTGTCGCAGATACGCAGTATTTT
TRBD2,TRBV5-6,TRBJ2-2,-,CASSLGTSPRELFF,TGTGCCAGCAGCTTAGGGACTAGTCCTAGGGAGCTGTTTTTT
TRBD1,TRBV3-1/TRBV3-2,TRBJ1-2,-,CASSVGTGVSGYTF,TGTGCCAGCAGTGTAGGGACAGGAGTCAGTGGCTACACCTTC
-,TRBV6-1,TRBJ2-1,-,CASSEALEVRLNEQFF,TGTGCCAGCAGTGAAGCGCTGGAGGTCCGGTTAAATGAGCAGTTCTTC
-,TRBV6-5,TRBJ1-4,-,CASSYRSTNEKLFF,TGTGCCAGCAGTTACCGGTCAACTAATGAAAAACTGTTTTTT
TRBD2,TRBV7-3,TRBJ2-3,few,CASSNAAGARPDTQYF,TGTGCCAGCAGCAACGCAGCGGGAGCGCGCCCAGATACGCAGTATTTT